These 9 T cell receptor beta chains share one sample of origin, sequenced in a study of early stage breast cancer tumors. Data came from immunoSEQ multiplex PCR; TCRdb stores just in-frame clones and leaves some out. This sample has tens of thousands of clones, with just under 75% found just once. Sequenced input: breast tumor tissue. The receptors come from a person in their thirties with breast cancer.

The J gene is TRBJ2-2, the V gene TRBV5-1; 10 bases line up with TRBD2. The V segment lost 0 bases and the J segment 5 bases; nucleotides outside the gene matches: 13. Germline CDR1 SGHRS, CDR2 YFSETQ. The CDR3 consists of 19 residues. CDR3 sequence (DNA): TGCGCCAGCAGCTTGGAGTTTCGGCTAGCGGGAGATGGTACCGGGGAGCTGTTTTTT. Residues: CASSLEFRLAGDGTGELFF.

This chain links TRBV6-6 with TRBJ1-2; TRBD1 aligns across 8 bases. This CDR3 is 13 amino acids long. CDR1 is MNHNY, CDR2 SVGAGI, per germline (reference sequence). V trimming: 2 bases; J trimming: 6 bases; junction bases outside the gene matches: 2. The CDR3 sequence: CASSYQGAHGYTF. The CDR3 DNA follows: TGTGCCAGCAGTTACCAGGGGGCGCATGGCTACACCTTC.

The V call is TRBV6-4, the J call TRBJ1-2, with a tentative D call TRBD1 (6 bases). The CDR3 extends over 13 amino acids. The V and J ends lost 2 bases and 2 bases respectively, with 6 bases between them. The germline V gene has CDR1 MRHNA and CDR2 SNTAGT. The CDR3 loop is CASSDGTNYGYTF. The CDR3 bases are TGTGCCAGCAGTGACGGGACAAACTATGGCTACACCTTC.

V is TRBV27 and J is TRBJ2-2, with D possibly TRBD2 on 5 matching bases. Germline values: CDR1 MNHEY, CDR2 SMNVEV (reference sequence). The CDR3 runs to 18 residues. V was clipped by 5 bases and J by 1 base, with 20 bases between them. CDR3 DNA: TGTGCCAGCAGTCCCGTCCTGTGGAGCGGAAGGAACACCGGGGAGCTGTTTTTT. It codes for CASSPVLWSGRNTGELFF.

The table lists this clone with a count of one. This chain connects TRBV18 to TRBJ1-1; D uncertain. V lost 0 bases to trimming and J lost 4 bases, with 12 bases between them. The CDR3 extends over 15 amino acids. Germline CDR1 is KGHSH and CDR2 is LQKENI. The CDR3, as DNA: TGTGCCAGCTCACCACCGATTGGGGTGACCACTGAAGCTTTCTTT. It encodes CASSPPIGVTTEAFF.

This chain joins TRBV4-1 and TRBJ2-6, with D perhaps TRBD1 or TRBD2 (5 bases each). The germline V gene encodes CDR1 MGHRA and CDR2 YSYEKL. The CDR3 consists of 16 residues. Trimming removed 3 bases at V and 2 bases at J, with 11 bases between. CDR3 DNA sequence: TGCGCCAGCAGCCAGGTGAGGGGTGCTGGGGCCAACGTCCTGACTTTC. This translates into CASSQVRGAGANVLTF.

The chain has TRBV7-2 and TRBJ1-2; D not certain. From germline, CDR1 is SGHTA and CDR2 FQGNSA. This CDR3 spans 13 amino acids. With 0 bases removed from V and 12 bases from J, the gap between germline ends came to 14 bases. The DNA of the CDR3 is TGTGCCAGCAGCTTAGCAGGGATTGGGTGGGACACCTTC. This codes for CASSLAGIGWDTF.

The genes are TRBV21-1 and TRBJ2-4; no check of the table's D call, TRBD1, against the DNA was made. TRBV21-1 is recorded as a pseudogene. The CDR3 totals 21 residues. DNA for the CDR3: TGTGCCAGCAGCAAATTAAAGTTGATGGGGGCGACATTACTAGCCAAAAACATTCAGTACTTC. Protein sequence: CASSKLKLMGATLLAKNIQYF.

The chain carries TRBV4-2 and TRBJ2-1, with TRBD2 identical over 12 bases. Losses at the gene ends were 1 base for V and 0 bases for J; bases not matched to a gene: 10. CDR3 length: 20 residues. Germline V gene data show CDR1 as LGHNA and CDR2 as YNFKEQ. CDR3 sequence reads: CASSQVGTSGPGSSYNEQFF. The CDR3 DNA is TGTGCCAGCAGCCAAGTGGGGACTAGCGGGCCAGGGAGCTCCTACAATGAGCAGTTCTTC.